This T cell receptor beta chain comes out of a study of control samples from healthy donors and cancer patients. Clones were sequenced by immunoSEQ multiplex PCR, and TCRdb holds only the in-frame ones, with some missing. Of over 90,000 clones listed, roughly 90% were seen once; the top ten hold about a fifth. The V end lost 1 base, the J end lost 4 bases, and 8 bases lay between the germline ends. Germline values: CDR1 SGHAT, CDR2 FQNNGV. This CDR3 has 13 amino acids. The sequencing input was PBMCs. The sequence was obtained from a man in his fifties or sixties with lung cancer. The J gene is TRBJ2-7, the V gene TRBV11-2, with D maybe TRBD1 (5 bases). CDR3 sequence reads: CASSLGAGYEQYF. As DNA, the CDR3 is TGTGCCAGCAGCTTAGGCGCAGGGTACGAGCAGTACTTC.